The 18 T cell receptor beta chains given below trace back to one sample, sequenced in a study of a mutant IDH1 vaccine in newly diagnosed glioma. Their target antigens are unknown. Described time point: week 11, during vaccination. The vaccine gave 300 ug of a 20-mer mutant IDH1 peptide subcutaneously per dose. The method was immunoSEQ multiplex PCR; TCRdb's version includes in-frame clones alone and lacks a portion of them. The sample holds more than 55,000 clones, around 80% seen once. This sample comprised PBMCs, obtained from a glioma patient whose treatment included an IDH1 peptide vaccine. Source of these receptors: a man aged 30 to 45 with glioma.

The chain links TRBV28 to TRBJ2-2; the D gene is possibly TRBD2 (6 bases). The V gene's germline CDR1 is MDHEN and CDR2 SYDVKM. This CDR3 is built from 15 residues. The V gene lost 3 bases and the J gene lost 4 bases, with 12 bases spanning the gap. DNA of the CDR3: TGTGCCAGCAGTTTGTGGAGGGACGGCACCGGGGAGCTGTTTTTT. Translating gives CASSLWRDGTGELFF.

J is TRBJ2-5 and V is TRBV2; tentatively, D is TRBD1 (6 bases). Germline CDR1 SNHLY, CDR2 FYNNEI. The CDR3 spans 12 residues. V gave up 8 bases and J gave up 11 bases, with 18 bases separating them. The chain's CDR3 is CASRLTGIGQYF. The DNA of the CDR3 is TGTGCCAGCCGGCTTACAGGGATAGGGCAGTACTTC.

The gene calls are TRBV7-9 and TRBJ2-5; 8 bases map to TRBD1. The germline V gene has CDR1 SEHNR and CDR2 FQNEAQ (reference sequence). V lost 8 bases and J lost 0; bases outside the gene matches: 5. The CDR3 has 14 amino acids. CDR3 amino acids: CASQGDRYQETQYF. The CDR3 DNA reads as TGTGCCAGCCAAGGGGACAGGTACCAAGAGACCCAGTACTTC.

The J gene is TRBJ1-1, the V gene TRBV6-5; D is uncertain. Germline V gene sequence: CDR1 MNHEY, CDR2 SVGAGI. The CDR3 sequence is 13 residues long. The V end lost 6 bases, the J end lost 1 base, and 9 bases lay between the germline ends. The CDR3 DNA reads as TGTGCCAGCAGCCTCCGGCAGAACACTGAAGCTTTCTTT. This translates into CASSLRQNTEAFF.

J is TRBJ2-2 and V is TRBV7-3; no clear D gene. Per germline, CDR1 SGHTA and CDR2 FQGTGA. The CDR3 consists of 12 residues. The V gene lost 1 base and the J gene lost 3 bases, with 0 bases spanning the gap. The DNA for the CDR3 is TGTGCCAGCAGCTTAAACACCGGGGAGCTGTTTTTT. This encodes CASSLNTGELFF. The full variable domain, completed using reference TRBV7-3 and TRBJ2-2, is GAGVSQTPSNKVTEKGKYVELRCDPISGHTALYWYRQSLGQGPEFLIYFQGTGAADDSGLPNDRFFAVRPEGSVSTLKIQRTERGDSAVYLCASSLNTGELFFGEGSRLTVL.

The chain uses TRBV19 and TRBJ2-5; 8 bases are a match to TRBD2. V was clipped by 3 bases and J by 4 bases; unmatched bases: 4. In germline, CDR1 is LNHDA, CDR2 SQIVND (reference sequence). CDR3 length: 14 amino acids. The CDR3 DNA reads TGTGCCAGTAGTATGGGGCGGGAGGCAGAGACCCAGTACTTC. This sequence encodes CASSMGREAETQYF. Using reference TRBV19 and TRBJ2-5 for the parts outside the CDR3, the full variable domain is DGGITQSPKYLFRKEGQNVTLSCEQNLNHDAMYWYRQDPGQGLRLIYYSQIVNDFQKGDIAEGYSVSREKKESFPLTVTSAQKNPTAFYLCASSMGREAETQYFGPGTRLLVL.

This clone was recorded once. The gene calls are TRBV5-4 and TRBJ1-3; perhaps TRBD1 as D (5 bases). V was pared by 4 bases and J by 4 bases, with 12 bases between. The CDR3 length is 14 residues. In germline, CDR1 is SGHNT, CDR2 YYREEE (reference sequence). The CDR3 DNA follows: TGTGCCAGCAGCCGGGAGGGGAGAGGAAACACCATATATTTT. It is translated as CASSREGRGNTIYF.

This clone was seen once. This chain connects TRBV11-3 to TRBJ1-6; D possibly corresponds to TRBD1 (5 bases). Trimming removed 5 bases from V and 6 bases from J, with 17 bases in between. The CDR3 totals 16 residues. CDR1 SGHNT and CDR2 YENEEA come from the germline V gene. The CDR3 is CASSPHSGRSNSPLHF. In DNA form, the CDR3 reads TGTGCCAGCAGCCCTCATTCAGGGAGAAGTAATTCACCCCTCCACTTT.

The chain recombines TRBV30 with TRBJ1-1; no definite D call. V lost 2 bases, J lost 9 bases, and 13 bases lay in between. CDR1 and CDR2 from the germline V gene are GTSNPN and SVGIG (reference sequence). This CDR3 is built from 12 residues. CDR3 sequence reads: CAWSTGPRQAFF. CDR3 bases: TGTGCCTGGAGTACGGGCCCTCGGCAAGCTTTCTTT.

This clone was observed once. The gene calls are TRBV5-1 and TRBJ2-7; D gene uncertain. This CDR3 is built from 12 residues. V was pared by 5 bases and J by 7 bases, with 13 bases between. Germline CDR1 SGHRS, CDR2 YFSETQ. The CDR3 protein is CASSNWVKEQYF. As DNA, the CDR3 is TGCGCCAGCAGTAACTGGGTTAAGGAGCAGTACTTC.

The chain links TRBV9 to TRBJ1-2, with D perhaps TRBD1 (5 bases). The length of the CDR3 is 13 residues. The V gene's germline CDR1 is SGDLS and CDR2 YYNGEE. Deletions cut 0 bases from V and 8 bases from J, with 11 bases between. CDR3 in amino acids: CASSVEARGGYTF. CDR3 DNA: TGTGCCAGCAGCGTAGAGGCCCGGGGCGGCTACACCTTC.

The chain is built from TRBV2 and TRBJ2-5; D is unresolved. Trimming cost V 4 bases and J 1 base, with 4 bases left between them. There are 12 residues in the CDR3. The germline V gene encodes CDR1 SNHLY and CDR2 FYNNEI. CDR3 in amino acids: CASSAVQETQYF. In DNA, the CDR3 is TGTGCCAGCAGTGCGGTCCAAGAGACCCAGTACTTC.

This rearrangement joins TRBV4-2 to TRBJ2-1; D gene uncertain. V shed 3 bases and J shed 9 bases, with 12 bases lying between them. The CDR3 loop spans 13 amino acids. Germline CDR1 is LGHNA and CDR2 is YNFKEQ. DNA of the CDR3: TGTGCCAGCAGCCAGGGCCCGGCGGTTGAGCAGTTCTTC. Translating gives CASSQGPAVEQFF.

J is TRBJ1-5 and V is TRBV13; a weak D match, TRBD1 (6 bases). The CDR3 spans 14 residues. Trimming shortened V by 2 bases and J by 9 bases, and 14 bases separated the two germline ends. Germline assignment: CDR1 PRHDT and CDR2 FYEKMQ (reference sequence). This CDR3 reads CASSLRGVGWPQHF. The CDR3 DNA follows: TGTGCCAGCAGCTTAAGGGGGGTCGGATGGCCCCAGCATTTT.

V is TRBV30 and J is TRBJ1-6; tentatively, D is TRBD1 (5 bases). Trimming removed 1 base at V and 8 bases at J, with 15 bases between. CDR1 and CDR2 (germline): GTSNPN, SVGIG (reference sequence). The CDR3 spans 15 residues. CDR3 nucleotide sequence: TGTGCCTGGAGTGCCGGGGACGGCGGCGATTCACCCCTCCACTTT. It yields the protein CAWSAGDGGDSPLHF.

V gene TRBV6-1 combines with J gene TRBJ1-2; the match to TRBD1 covers 7 bases. The trim removed 6 bases at V and 8 bases at J, leaving 9 bases unmatched. The CDR3 loop spans 13 amino acids. CDR1 is MNHNS and CDR2 is SASEGT in the germline V gene. CDR3 loop: CASSPGQVPGYTF. The CDR3 region has the DNA TGTGCCAGCAGCCCAGGACAGGTGCCCGGCTACACCTTC.

The chain recombines TRBV19 with TRBJ2-6; 7 nucleotides agree with TRBD1. The length of the CDR3 is 20 residues. Germline CDR1 is LNHDA and CDR2 is SQIVND (reference sequence). J gave up 0 bases and V 4 bases, and 15 bases lay outside the gene matches. CDR3 DNA: TGTGCCAGTAGTACTTACAGAGACCGGGACAGAAGCTCTGGGGCCAACGTCCTGACTTTC. Its protein product is CASSTYRDRDRSSGANVLTF.

V and J are TRBV11-1 and TRBJ2-3, with D possibly matching TRBD2 (5 bases). The CDR3 is 15 amino acids. The V and J ends lost 5 bases and 2 bases respectively, with 14 bases between them. Looked up from germline, CDR1 is SGHAT and CDR2 is FQDESV (reference sequence). The CDR3 sequence: CASSGGWGVTDTQYF. The CDR3 nucleotides read TGTGCCAGCAGCGGCGGCTGGGGAGTCACAGATACGCAGTATTTT.